The 24 T cell receptor beta chains given below trace back to one sample, sequenced in a study of long-term antiretroviral therapy in people with HIV. At the survey level, the v3.0 immunoSEQ assay was run. Measured with immunoSEQ multiplex PCR; TCRdb has only the in-frame clones, and not every one. The repertoire includes about 27,000 clones, roughly 82% of them detected once, and around 10% sits in the top ten. The sequences come from unsorted PBMCs, collected 0.8 years before starting antiretroviral therapy. The origin of the receptors is a man aged 18-30 years with HIV.

The rearrangement links TRBV6-1 to TRBJ2-6, with unresolved D. The CDR3 length is 18 residues. Trimming pared 2 bases from V and 0 bases from J, leaving 14 bases between. The V gene's germline CDR1 is MNHNS and CDR2 SASEGT. This CDR3 is CASSEIGKVYSGANVLTF. The CDR3 DNA is TGTGCCAGCAGTGAAATTGGCAAGGTGTACTCTGGGGCCAACGTCCTGACTTTC.

The V call is TRBV4-3, the J call TRBJ2-2; D not certain. V lost 0 bases to trimming and J lost 4 bases, with 9 bases between them. Germline assignment: CDR1 LGHNA and CDR2 YSLEER. The length of the CDR3 is 15 residues. This chain's CDR3 is CASSQEARFTGELFF. The CDR3 DNA is TGCGCCAGCAGCCAAGAAGCTCGATTCACCGGGGAGCTGTTTTTT.

This chain links TRBV30 with TRBJ2-7, with D uncertain. V was trimmed by 2 bases and J by 0 bases, leaving 5 bases between them. Germline V lookup: CDR1 GTSNPN, CDR2 SVGIG (reference sequence). The CDR3 length is 12 residues. The DNA for the CDR3 is TGTGCCTGGAGTAGGGACTCCTACGAGCAGTACTTC. Translation gives CAWSRDSYEQYF.

The rearrangement links TRBV27 to TRBJ1-4; D unclear. V lost 5 bases and J 8 bases, leaving 18 bases between the germline ends. Germline-derived CDR1 and CDR2 are MNHEY and SMNVEV (reference sequence). The CDR3 has 15 amino acids. The CDR3 sequence is CASSLGSSSHEKLFF. In nucleotides, the CDR3 is TGTGCCAGCAGTCTGGGATCCTCATCCCACGAAAAACTGTTTTTT.

The V and J genes are TRBV19 and TRBJ2-7; D perhaps matches TRBD1 (5 bases). The germline V gene encodes CDR1 LNHDA and CDR2 SQIVND (reference sequence). The CDR3 has 12 amino acids. V was pared by 5 bases and J by 0 bases, with 5 bases between. The CDR3, as DNA: TGTGCCAGTAGTGACAGCTCCTACGAGCAGTACTTC. Its translation is CASSDSSYEQYF.

This clone occurred once. The genes are TRBV5-1 and TRBJ1-1; D gene uncertain. The CDR3 is 13 amino acids. Trimming took 4 bases from V and 5 from J, leaving 12 bases between them. Germline V gene data show CDR1 as SGHRS and CDR2 as YFSETQ. CDR3 region: CASSQKDGTEAFF. The CDR3 bases are TGCGCCAGCAGCCAGAAGGACGGTACTGAAGCTTTCTTT.

The chain is built from TRBV13 and TRBJ2-3, with 10 nucleotides matching TRBD1. CDR1 PRHDT and CDR2 FYEKMQ come from the germline V gene (reference sequence). CDR3 length: 15 amino acids. The V segment lost 4 bases and the J segment 3 bases; nucleotides outside the gene matches: 4. The CDR3 coding sequence is TGTGCCAGCAGCTCCAAGGACAGGGGGACAGATACGCAGTATTTT. This codes for CASSSKDRGTDTQYF.

The V call is TRBV13, the J call TRBJ2-5; 8 nucleotides match TRBD2. Germline V gives CDR1 PRHDT, CDR2 FYEKMQ (reference sequence). With 2 bases clipped from V and 5 bases from J, the junction kept 7 bases outside the gene matches. The CDR3 has 15 amino acids. The CDR3 sequence: CASSLPAGGRETQYF. The CDR3 nucleotides are TGTGCCAGCAGCTTACCGGCGGGAGGTAGGGAGACCCAGTACTTC.

This chain uses TRBV27 with TRBJ2-3; D remains ambiguous. The CDR3 extends over 13 amino acids. V was cut by 4 bases and J by 8 bases, with 13 bases left in between. Germline V gives CDR1 MNHEY, CDR2 SMNVEV (reference sequence). The CDR3 DNA reads TGTGCCAGCAGTTATCTGGGGAAGGGTACGCAGTATTTT. Amino acids: CASSYLGKGTQYF.

V usage is TRBV19 and J usage is TRBJ1-2; the D gene is possibly TRBD1 (6 bases). V shed 2 bases and J shed 0 bases, with 7 bases lying between them. Germline V gives CDR1 LNHDA, CDR2 SQIVND (reference sequence). The CDR3 totals 14 residues. CDR3 in DNA: TGTGCCAGTAGTATAAGGACAGCTAACTATGGCTACACCTTC. The encoded protein is CASSIRTANYGYTF.

The V call is TRBV5-1, the J call TRBJ2-1, with 9 bases fitting TRBD1. V was clipped by 4 bases and J by 8 bases; unmatched bases: 7. This CDR3 has 14 residues. The V gene's germline CDR1 is SGHRS and CDR2 YFSETQ. CDR3 coding DNA: TGCGCCAGCAGCCGCAGGACAGGGGAAGATGAGCAGTTCTTC. It is translated as CASSRRTGEDEQFF.

This clone was counted once. The V call is TRBV7-3, the J call TRBJ2-3; tentatively, D is TRBD1 or TRBD2 (6 bases each). This CDR3 is built from 14 residues. Per the germline V gene, CDR1 is SGHTA and CDR2 is FQGTGA. With 5 bases removed from V and 1 base from J, the gap between germline ends came to 10 bases. CDR3 sequence reads: CASSTGGGTDTQYF. The CDR3 nucleotides are TGTGCCAGCAGCACCGGGGGCGGCACAGATACGCAGTATTTT.

The V gene is TRBV5-4, the J gene TRBJ2-3, with D possibly TRBD2 on 6 matching bases. With 4 bases removed from V and 6 bases from J, the gap between germline ends came to 18 bases. The germline V gene has CDR1 SGHNT and CDR2 YYREEE (reference sequence). This CDR3 is built from 15 residues. The DNA for the CDR3 is TGTGCCAGCAGCCTTAAGGACGCGGGAACGGATACGCAGTATTTT. Its protein product is CASSLKDAGTDTQYF.

V usage is TRBV10-1 and J usage is TRBJ1-6; D perhaps matches TRBD1 (6 bases). Per the germline V gene, CDR1 is WNHNN and CDR2 is SYGVQD (reference sequence). This CDR3 has 16 amino acids. The V end was cut by 6 bases, the J end by 7 bases, with 19 bases between. DNA for the CDR3: TGCGCCAGCAGCCCCACAGGGCCCGCCGGGAATTCACCCCTCCACTTT. This translates into CASSPTGPAGNSPLHF.

The chain uses TRBV30 and TRBJ2-3, with TRBD1 identical over 7 bases. This CDR3 is built from 15 residues. CDR1 is GTSNPN, CDR2 SVGIG, per germline (reference sequence). J gave up 0 bases and V 3 bases, and 6 bases lay outside the gene matches. DNA of the CDR3: TGTGCCTGGAGACCTCGGACAGGAAGCACAGATACGCAGTATTTT. Translation: CAWRPRTGSTDTQYF.

This clone appeared once. This chain uses TRBV7-9 with TRBJ1-2; a weak D match, TRBD1 (5 bases). V was shortened by 6 bases and J by 3 bases, with 26 bases between the two germline ends. This CDR3 spans 18 amino acids. Per germline, CDR1 SEHNR and CDR2 FQNEAQ (reference sequence). CDR3 in DNA: TGTGCCAGCAGGCTTCGGAGGAGCCGGACCGACAGAGACTATGGCTACACCTTC. This gives the protein CASRLRRSRTDRDYGYTF. Using reference TRBV7-9 and TRBJ1-2 for the parts outside the CDR3, the full variable domain is DTGVSQNPRHKITKRGQNVTFRCDPISEHNRLYWYRQTLGQGPEFLTYFQNEAQLEKSRLLSDRFSAERPKGSFSTLEIQRTEQGDSAMYLCASRLRRSRTDRDYGYTFGSGTRLTVV.

The J gene is TRBJ1-2, the V gene TRBV6-1; D is unresolved. CDR1 is MNHNS, CDR2 SASEGT, per germline. This CDR3 spans 14 amino acids. V was pared by 3 bases and J by 1 base, with 9 bases between. CDR3 coding DNA: TGTGCCAGCAGTGATAACTCCCTTAACTATGGCTACACCTTC. Residues: CASSDNSLNYGYTF.

The genes are TRBV5-4 and TRBJ2-7; the match to TRBD2 covers 7 bases. Germline CDR1 is SGHNT and CDR2 is YYREEE (reference sequence). The ends lost 3 bases at V and 3 bases at J; junction bases unmatched: 3. The CDR3 has 13 amino acids. In DNA, the CDR3 is TGTGCCAGCAGCTCGGGCGGGGGCTACGAGCAGTACTTC. This gives the protein CASSSGGGYEQYF.

The chain is built from TRBV6-5 and TRBJ2-7; 10 bases fit TRBD1. CDR1 and CDR2 (germline): MNHEY, SVGAGI. Unmatched junction bases numbered 6, after V lost 8 bases and J lost 2 bases. There are 14 residues in the CDR3. CDR3 DNA: TGTGCCAGCTCACCTGGACAGGGGGCCTACGAGCAGTACTTC. Its translation: CASSPGQGAYEQYF.

This chain uses TRBV2 with TRBJ2-3, with TRBD2 matching 7 bases. CDR1 and CDR2 from the germline V gene are SNHLY and FYNNEI. V trimming: 6 bases; J trimming: 0 bases; junction bases outside the gene matches: 6. The CDR3 contains 15 residues. The CDR3 nucleotides are TGTGCCAGCAGCGAGACTAGCCGGAGCACAGATACGCAGTATTTT. The encoded protein is CASSETSRSTDTQYF.

The V and J genes are TRBV7-2 and TRBJ2-1; D gene uncertain. There are 12 residues in the CDR3. V was trimmed by 5 bases and J by 7 bases, leaving 9 bases between them. From germline, CDR1 is SGHTA and CDR2 FQGNSA. In DNA, the CDR3 is TGTGCCAGCAGCCTAGACCGAAATGAGCAGTTCTTC. The encoded protein is CASSLDRNEQFF.

The gene calls are TRBV5-1 and TRBJ2-1, with D possibly being TRBD2 (5 bases). The CDR3 totals 15 residues. CDR1 and CDR2 from the germline V gene are SGHRS and YFSETQ. V lost 0 bases, J lost 7 bases, and 14 bases lay in between. The CDR3 DNA reads as TGCGCCAGCAGCTTGGTGGGGAGCCTGAAGAATGAGCAGTTCTTC. Translating it yields CASSLVGSLKNEQFF. The full variable domain, its missing parts supplied by reference TRBV5-1 and TRBJ2-1, is KAGVTQTPRYLIKTRGQQVTLSCSPISGHRSVSWYQQTPGQGLQFLFEYFSETQRNKGNFPGRFSGRQFSNSRSEMNVSTLELGDSALYLCASSLVGSLKNEQFFGPGTRLTVL.

This chain joins TRBV2 and TRBJ1-3; D is unclear. Germline V gene lookup returns CDR1 SNHLY and CDR2 FYNNEI. Trimming left V 1 base short and J 8 bases short, with 15 bases between. This CDR3 spans 15 amino acids. CDR3 amino acids: CASSEEGGFGHTIYF. CDR3 coding DNA: TGTGCCAGCAGTGAAGAGGGCGGATTCGGACACACCATATATTTT.

This chain links TRBV7-9 with TRBJ2-1; no reliable D call. The length of the CDR3 is 15 residues. Germline V gene lookup returns CDR1 SEHNR and CDR2 FQNEAQ (reference sequence). Trimming took off 5 bases at V and 0 bases at J, with 11 bases between the two ends. The CDR3 loop reads CASSPTPSSYNEQFF. The CDR3 coding sequence is TGTGCCAGCAGCCCTACCCCGAGCTCCTACAATGAGCAGTTCTTC.